One sample yielded the 24 T cell receptor beta chains listed below, sequenced in a study of T cell responses to AZD1222 COVID-19 vaccine. Sequencing was performed with immunoSEQ multiplex PCR; in TCRdb, only in-frame clones are kept and a portion is missing. The table includes about 150,000 clones, about nine tenths detected once. The specimen was peripheral blood, collected 28 days after the second AZD1222 dose. These receptors were obtained from an adult who received the AZD1222 COVID-19 vaccine.

This clone has only one observation. J is TRBJ2-5 and V is TRBV28, with 7 bases that match TRBD1. The V segment lost 5 bases and the J segment 1 base; nucleotides outside the gene matches: 7. The CDR3 has 15 residues. Germline CDR1 is MDHEN and CDR2 is SYDVKM. The chain's CDR3 is CASSPSGTAQETQYF. For the CDR3, the DNA is TGTGCCAGCAGTCCATCAGGGACAGCCCAAGAGACCCAGTACTTC.

The CDR3 DNA sequence: TGCGCCAGCAGCTTGACTAGCGGGAGGGCCGCAAACATTCAGTACTTC. Its protein is CASSLTSGRAANIQYF. J is TRBJ2-4 and V is TRBV5-1; 13 bases are a match to TRBD2. With 1 base clipped from V and 6 bases from J, the junction kept 4 bases outside the gene matches. This CDR3 is 16 amino acids long. Germline assignment: CDR1 SGHRS and CDR2 YFSETQ.

The chain has TRBV7-9 and TRBJ1-1; D might be TRBD1 (5 bases). V was shortened by 1 base and J by 4 bases, with 10 bases between the two germline ends. Germline V gene lookup returns CDR1 SEHNR and CDR2 FQNEAQ (reference sequence). The CDR3 extends over 14 amino acids. In nucleotides, the CDR3 is TGTGCCAGCAGCTTAGATCCGGGGGGCACTGAAGCTTTCTTT. Encoded protein: CASSLDPGGTEAFF.

V is TRBV5-1 and J is TRBJ2-5; D not resolved. Trimming stripped 2 bases from V and 4 bases from J, with 15 bases between. The CDR3 consists of 15 residues. The germline gives CDR1 SGHRS, CDR2 YFSETQ. CDR3 bases: TGCGCCAGCAGCTTCGGAGCCCATAGTGTAGAGACCCAGTACTTC. This gives the protein CASSFGAHSVETQYF. The full variable domain, completed using reference TRBV5-1 and TRBJ2-5, is KAGVTQTPRYLIKTRGQQVTLSCSPISGHRSVSWYQQTPGQGLQFLFEYFSETQRNKGNFPGRFSGRQFSNSRSEMNVSTLELGDSALYLCASSFGAHSVETQYFGPGTRLLVL.

The rearrangement uses TRBV10-2 and TRBJ2-2, with D possibly matching TRBD2 (5 bases). The germline CDR1 and CDR2 sequences are WSHSY and SAAADI. The V and J ends lost 5 bases and 2 bases respectively, with 6 bases between them. This CDR3 spans 13 amino acids. Written as DNA, the CDR3 is TGCGCCAGCAGTAGACTAAACACCGGGGAGCTGTTTTTT. Protein product: CASSRLNTGELFF.

This sequence joins TRBV5-4 and TRBJ1-1, with a tentative D call TRBD1 (6 bases). The CDR3 length is 14 residues. Germline CDR1 SGHNT, CDR2 YYREEE (reference sequence). V was shortened by 0 bases and J by 10 bases, with 16 bases between the two germline ends. The CDR3 DNA follows: TGTGCCAGCAGCTTGGATCCGCAGGGGCTTCGAGCTTTCTTT. Its protein product is CASSLDPQGLRAFF.

The chain is built from TRBV27 and TRBJ2-7; 9 bases agree with TRBD2. Trimming at V came to 3 bases and at J to 3 bases, leaving 0 bases not matched to a gene. Germline V gene sequence: CDR1 MNHEY, CDR2 SMNVEV (reference sequence). The CDR3 consists of 13 residues. CDR3 sequence: CASSLREGYEQYF. DNA for the CDR3: TGTGCCAGCAGTTTGCGGGAGGGCTACGAGCAGTACTTC.

The gene calls are TRBV6-5 and TRBJ1-5, with 9 positions matching TRBD1. The germline gives CDR1 MNHEY, CDR2 SVGAGI. The CDR3 is made up of 15 amino acids. V trimming: 5 bases; J trimming: 3 bases; junction bases outside the gene matches: 5. CDR3 bases: TGTGCCAGCAGTATGCGACAGGGGGTCAATCAGCCCCAGCATTTT. It yields the protein CASSMRQGVNQPQHF.

The J gene is TRBJ1-2, the V gene TRBV28; D ambiguous. V lost 6 bases and J 2 bases, leaving 10 bases between the germline ends. The CDR3 consists of 13 residues. CDR1 is MDHEN and CDR2 is SYDVKM in the germline V gene. The CDR3, as DNA: TGTGCCAGCAGCCCCTTGGGGAACTATGGCTACACCTTC. Its protein product is CASSPLGNYGYTF.

V gene TRBV15 combines with J gene TRBJ2-7; possibly TRBD1 for D (6 bases). V lost 0 bases, J lost 0 bases, and 9 bases lay in between. Germline V CDR1 and CDR2: LNHNV, YYDKDF (reference sequence). This CDR3 spans 15 amino acids. The CDR3 is CATSRDTQGSYEQYF. The CDR3 bases are TGTGCCACCAGCAGAGATACACAGGGCTCCTACGAGCAGTACTTC.

Turning to this clone: The junction does not match germline at one end; this may be a read error. V and J are TRBV7-2 and TRBJ1-2; a possible D gene is TRBD1 (5 bases). Germline CDR1 SGHTA, CDR2 FQGNSA. The CDR3 sequence is 14 residues long. CDR3 region: CASTLGTGDRGYTF. DNA of the CDR3: TGTGCCAGCACCTTAGGGACGGGGGATCGGGGCTACACCTTC.

This clone was found once. The chain uses TRBV5-1 and TRBJ2-2; no clear D. CDR1 and CDR2 (germline): SGHRS, YFSETQ. This CDR3 has 14 amino acids. Trimming stripped 0 bases from V and 4 bases from J, with 7 bases between. The CDR3 protein is CASSLDPTTGELFF. The CDR3 DNA reads as TGCGCCAGCAGCTTGGACCCGACCACCGGGGAGCTGTTTTTT.

This clone has a handful of counts. This CDR3 is also generated by other DNA sequences in the sample. The rearrangement joins TRBV6-2 or TRBV6-3 to TRBJ2-4; unclear D gene. Germline values: CDR1 MNHEY, CDR2 SVGEGT. The V end was cut by 4 bases, the J end by 0 bases, with 4 bases between. The length of the CDR3 is 13 residues. CDR3 loop: CASSFLAKNIQYF. CDR3 bases: TGTGCCAGCAGTTTCCTAGCCAAAAACATTCAGTACTTC.

The rearrangement uses TRBV28 and TRBJ1-1; D unresolved. Between the trimmed V and J ends, which lost 4 bases and 10 bases, there was a span of 10 bases. The CDR3 totals 11 residues. Germline V gene lookup returns CDR1 MDHEN and CDR2 SYDVKM. The DNA for the CDR3 is TGTGCCAGCAGTTCCACACTGGGAGCTTTCTTT. Encoded protein: CASSSTLGAFF.

The gene calls are TRBV7-2 and TRBJ1-5; D not certain. The CDR3 is 16 amino acids. V lost 1 base and J 1 base, leaving 11 bases between the germline ends. Germline V lookup: CDR1 SGHTA, CDR2 FQGNSA. The CDR3 DNA reads TGTGCCAGCAGCTTAGGCGGTTCCAGGAGCAATCAGCCCCAGCATTTT. Translating gives CASSLGGSRSNQPQHF. Combining the CDR3 with reference TRBV7-2 and TRBJ1-5 gives the whole variable domain GAGVSQSPSNKVTEKGKDVELRCDPISGHTALYWYRQSLGQGLEFLIYFQGNSAPDKSGLPSDRFSAERTGGSVSTLTIQRTQQEDSAVYLCASSLGGSRSNQPQHFGDGTRLSIL.

The chain links TRBV2 to TRBJ1-2; 7 nucleotides match TRBD1. The CDR3 is 14 residues long. In germline, CDR1 is SNHLY, CDR2 FYNNEI. The trim removed 6 bases at V and 0 bases at J, leaving 4 bases unmatched. CDR3 coding DNA: TGTGCCAGCAGGATGACAGGGACTAACTATGGCTACACCTTC. Its protein is CASRMTGTNYGYTF.

The V and J genes are TRBV5-1 and TRBJ1-1; possibly TRBD1 for D (6 bases). This CDR3 region has 15 residues. Germline CDR1 is SGHRS and CDR2 is YFSETQ. The ends were cut back, 1 base at V and 2 bases at J, with 12 bases in the middle. The chain's CDR3 is CASSLSGGRNTEAFF. The CDR3 DNA is TGCGCCAGCAGCTTGTCTGGGGGCCGCAACACTGAAGCTTTCTTT.

The chain is built from TRBV19 and TRBJ2-6, with 7 nucleotides matching TRBD1. After removal of 3 bases from V and 1 base from J, the junction contained 9 bases not matched to a gene. This CDR3 spans 18 amino acids. The germline gives CDR1 LNHDA, CDR2 SQIVND (reference sequence). DNA for the CDR3: TGTGCCAGTAGTATCCTCAGGGGGAATATGTCTGGGGCCAACGTCCTGACTTTC. Its protein is CASSILRGNMSGANVLTF.

As to this clone: The sample holds other DNA sequences that translate to the same CDR3. This chain uses TRBV7-9 with TRBJ2-3; D gene unclear. Deletions cut 1 base from V and 3 bases from J, with 11 bases between. Looked up from germline, CDR1 is SEHNR and CDR2 is FQNEAQ (reference sequence). This CDR3 is 15 amino acids long. This chain's CDR3 is CASSLEARSTDTQYF. CDR3 in DNA: TGTGCCAGCAGCTTAGAGGCCCGATCAACAGATACGCAGTATTTT.

The chain is built from TRBV20-1 and TRBJ2-7, with 12 bases aligning to TRBD2. Germline loops: CDR1 DFQATT, CDR2 SNEGSKA (reference sequence). This CDR3 comprises 14 residues. Trimming at V came to 3 bases and at J to 3 bases, leaving 3 bases not matched to a gene. The CDR3 nucleotides are TGCAGTGCTAGTCTACTAGCGGGAGGCTACGAGCAGTACTTC. Encoded protein: CSASLLAGGYEQYF.

The chain carries TRBV30 and TRBJ1-4, with unresolved D. Germline V gene lookup returns CDR1 GTSNPN and CDR2 SVGIG (reference sequence). The V and J ends lost 0 bases and 5 bases respectively, with 10 bases between them. This CDR3 comprises 14 residues. The CDR3: CAWSVRAGNEKLFF. The DNA of the CDR3 is TGTGCCTGGAGTGTGAGGGCCGGAAATGAAAAACTGTTTTTT.

This clone was counted once. The V call is TRBV7-8, the J call TRBJ1-1; a weak D match, TRBD1 (6 bases). This CDR3 comprises 15 residues. Germline assignment: CDR1 SGHVS and CDR2 FQNEAQ. V lost 7 bases to trimming and J lost 5 bases, with 20 bases between them. CDR3 nucleotide sequence: TGTGCCAGCATTGGGGCCATCACAGGGCGGACTGAAGCTTTCTTT. Its protein is CASIGAITGRTEAFF.

The rearrangement uses TRBV6-1 and TRBJ2-3; 10 bases fit TRBD1. The CDR3 has 15 residues. The trim removed 0 bases at V and 5 bases at J, leaving 2 bases unmatched. The germline V gene has CDR1 MNHNS and CDR2 SASEGT. The CDR3 DNA is TGTGCCAGCAGTGAAGCGGGACAGGGGAGAGATACGCAGTATTTT. Translating it yields CASSEAGQGRDTQYF.

The chain employs TRBV19 and TRBJ2-1, with 15 positions matching TRBD2. Trimming cost V 5 bases and J 10 bases; bases outside gene matches: 9. This CDR3 has 16 residues. CDR1 and CDR2 from the germline V gene are LNHDA and SQIVND (reference sequence). The CDR3 DNA is TGTGCCAGTAGTCGGTGGACTAGCGGGAGGGATCGGGAGCAGTTCTTC. It codes for CASSRWTSGRDREQFF.